This T cell receptor beta chain was observed in a study of OX40 agonist ivuxolimab in advanced cancers. With regard to the full study: Ivuxolimab was a fully human IgG2 agonistic monoclonal antibody targeting the costimulatory receptor OX40 (CD134). Intravenous ivuxolimab was administered to patients every 2 weeks at six dose levels: 0.01, 0.1, 0.3, 1.5, 3 and 10 mg/kg. Of the approximately 50 dose-escalation patients, hepatocellular carcinoma was present in some 19, melanoma in around 15, renal cell carcinoma in 9 and head and neck cancer in 9. In the dose-escalation cohort, 70% to 90% of patients were male, and the mean age was 60 years with a range of about 20 to 79. Patients were allowed to have had prior anti-PD-1, anti-PD-L1 or anti-CTLA-4 therapy, and 30% to 40% of the dose-escalation patients had been treated with checkpoint inhibitors. Three dose-escalation patients achieved partial responses, one with hepatocellular carcinoma and two with cutaneous melanoma. The point of sequencing TCRbeta in the periphery was to test whether ivuxolimab changed TCR sequence diversity and drove clonal T-cell expansion. The paper describes the monotherapy dose-escalation part (N = 52 patients) of the phase I trial of ivuxolimab. Beyond this particular receptor, the publication reports: Clonal expansion of both CD4+ and CD8+ blood T cells was observed from baseline to week 6 at doses 0.1 to 3.0 mg/kg. On average, CD8+ T cells showed more expanded clones than CD4+ T cells after ivuxolimab. Low levels of normalized T-cell clonal expansion were also seen in some patients who did not respond. Partial responders in the 0.1-3.0 mg/kg groups had among the lowest normalized peripheral clonal expansion, especially among CD8+ T cells. The antigen specificity of the peripheral T cells that underwent clonal expansion was not determined.

With respect to this clone: Its cognate antigen has yet to be identified. Base qualities were left out, and no much larger clone turns up one base away.

The trial excluded patients who had a history of autoimmune disease or who were on systemic immunosuppression. Peripheral blood for TCR sequencing was collected from all dose cohorts at baseline, on cycle 4 day 1, and on cycle 7 day 1. Samples came from an open-label, multicenter, first-in-human phase I dose-escalation trial of ivuxolimab. The trial enrolled adults with locally advanced or metastatic head and neck squamous cell, hepatocellular, melanoma or renal cell carcinoma. Before TCR sequencing, CD4+ and CD8+ T cells were separately sorted from peripheral blood. V and J are truncated by 10 bases and 6 bases respectively, leaving an intervening sequence of 13 bases. Measured from the cysteine to the phenylalanine, the CDR3 is 13 residues long. The CDR3 DNA has 39 bases and is translated from base 1. CDR1 and CDR2, looked up from the germline V gene, are ENHRY and SYGVKD. To sequence the TCRbeta CDR3 region, genomic DNA was isolated from the sorted cells. TCRbeta CDR3 regions were sequenced using the immunoSEQ Assay. TCRdb mirrors the immuneACCESS table, restricted to in-frame sequences. Some clones are absent from its copies; in checked studies, under half trace to an unresolved V gene, and the reason for the others is unknown. Present in this sample are about 64,000 clones, 85% to 95% of which were seen just once. Together, the top ten hold roughly 0.45% of the sample.

This material consisted of CD4+ or CD8+ T cells sorted from blood, taken in a trial of the OX40 agonist ivuxolimab. The clonotype originates from an adult with an advanced solid tumor such as melanoma, head and neck, liver or kidney cancer. The chain is encoded by TRBV10-3 joined to TRBJ1-6, with no confidently assigned D gene. The sequenced DNA is TGTGCCACCTATTCGGACGGTAATTCACCCCTCCACTTT. Its amino acids are CATYSDGNSPLHF.